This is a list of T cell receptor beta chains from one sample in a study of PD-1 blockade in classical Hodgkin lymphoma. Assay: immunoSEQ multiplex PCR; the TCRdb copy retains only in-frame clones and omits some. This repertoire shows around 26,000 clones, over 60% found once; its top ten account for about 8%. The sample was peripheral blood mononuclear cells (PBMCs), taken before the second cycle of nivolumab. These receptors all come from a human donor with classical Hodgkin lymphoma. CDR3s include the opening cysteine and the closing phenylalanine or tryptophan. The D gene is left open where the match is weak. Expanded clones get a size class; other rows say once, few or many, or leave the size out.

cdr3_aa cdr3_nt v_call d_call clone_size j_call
CAWSVQRLAGGGDTQYF TGTGCCTGGAGTGTACAGCGACTAGCGGGAGGTGGAGATACGCAGTATTTT TRBV30 TRBD2 NA TRBJ2-3
CASSLAAWGSGSGNEQFF TGCGCCAGCAGCTTGGCCGCTTGGGGTAGCGGGAGTGGGAATGAGCAGTTCTTC TRBV5-1 TRBD2 NA TRBJ2-1
CAWSGGMRDGGYTF TGTGCCTGGAGTGGGGGAATGCGGGACGGTGGCTACACCTTC TRBV30 NA once TRBJ1-2
CSVEDWASGNTGELFF TGCAGCGTTGAAGATTGGGCTAGCGGGAACACCGGGGAGCTGTTTTTT TRBV29-1 TRBD2 once TRBJ2-2
CASIPTSGRGNEQFF TGTGCCAGTATCCCCACTAGCGGGAGGGGAAATGAGCAGTTCTTC TRBV19 TRBD2 NA TRBJ2-1
CASSSGTGLTWLEKLFF TGTGCCAGCAGCTCCGGGACAGGGCTGACCTGGCTCGAAAAACTGTTTTTT TRBV7-9 TRBD1 NA TRBJ1-4
CASSPNAWASNTGELFF TGTGCCAGCAGCCCTAACGCATGGGCCTCGAACACCGGGGAGCTGTTTTTT TRBV11-3 NA NA TRBJ2-2
CASGLPPSETQYF TGTGCTAGTGGTTTACCCCCCTCCGAGACCCAGTACTTC TRBV12-5 NA NA TRBJ2-5
CASSILGGETQYF TGTGCCAGTAGTATACTAGGTGGTGAGACCCAGTACTTC TRBV19 NA NA TRBJ2-5
CASRPYGGPDTQYF TGTGCCAGCAGACCTTACGGGGGGCCAGATACGCAGTATTTT TRBV7-2 NA NA TRBJ2-3
CASSPTGKPSYTF TGTGCCAGTAGCCCTACGGGAAAACCTTCATACACCTTC TRBV19 NA few TRBJ1-2
CSARGGVRGDEQFF TGCAGCGCCCGTGGGGGGGTCCGTGGGGATGAGCAGTTCTTC TRBV29-1 TRBD2 NA TRBJ2-1
CASSPRLAGYNEQFF TGTGCCAGTAGTCCCCGACTAGCGGGGTACAATGAGCAGTTCTTC TRBV19 TRBD2 NA TRBJ2-1
CASSAQGRQPQHF TGTGCCAGCAGCGCACAGGGTAGACAGCCCCAGCATTTT TRBV2 NA few TRBJ1-5
CASSQVLADTQYF TGTGCCAGCAGCCAAGTCCTGGCAGATACGCAGTATTTT TRBV14 NA NA TRBJ2-3
CASSEVHSITYEQYF TGTGCCAGCAGTGAAGTACACTCAATTACCTACGAGCAGTACTTC TRBV2 NA NA TRBJ2-7
CASISDRGNGWNTEAFF TGTGCCAGCATCAGCGACAGGGGCAATGGTTGGAACACTGAAGCTTTCTTT TRBV28 TRBD1 NA TRBJ1-1
CSVGVDARGEKLFF TGCAGCGTTGGTGTGGACGCTCGGGGTGAAAAACTGTTTTTT TRBV29-1 NA NA TRBJ1-4
CASRGQPNTEAFF TGCGCCAGCAGGGGACAGCCGAACACTGAAGCTTTCTTT TRBV5-1 TRBD1 medium-sized TRBJ1-1
CASSLFRLQETQYF TGTGCCAGCAGCTTGTTTCGGCTTCAAGAGACCCAGTACTTC TRBV7-2 NA once TRBJ2-5
CASSLAFSTDTQYF TGTGCCAGCAGTCTAGCGTTCAGCACAGATACGCAGTATTTT TRBV27 NA NA TRBJ2-3
CASSQFQGERYEQYF TGCGCCAGCAGCCAATTCCAGGGAGAACGCTACGAGCAGTACTTC TRBV4-3 NA NA TRBJ2-7
CASRPPKVGTGGGYTF TGTGCCAGCAGACCCCCGAAGGTTGGGACCGGCGGCGGCTACACCTTC TRBV28 NA few TRBJ1-2
CATNLLGGRDTGELFF TGTGCCACCAATCTTTTAGGGGGGAGAGACACCGGGGAGCTGTTTTTT TRBV5-8 NA NA TRBJ2-2
CASSEIPGDTQYF TGCGCCAGCAGTGAGATCCCCGGGGATACGCAGTATTTT TRBV10-1 NA NA TRBJ2-3
CASTPGLAGVGELFF TGTGCCAGCACCCCGGGACTAGCGGGTGTCGGGGAGCTGTTTTTT TRBV28 TRBD2 once TRBJ2-2
CASSRTGGGYTF TGTGCCAGCAGCCGGACAGGGGGTGGCTACACCTTC TRBV5-4 TRBD1 NA TRBJ1-2
CASIVSGGSNQPQHF TGTGCCAGCATAGTATCCGGGGGAAGCAATCAGCCCCAGCATTTT TRBV6-1 NA once TRBJ1-5
CASSASASTDTQYF TGTGCCAGCAGTGCTAGCGCTAGCACAGATACGCAGTATTTT TRBV2 NA NA TRBJ2-3
CASSFKRTGVNTGELFF TGTGCCAGCAGCTTCAAACGGACAGGGGTAAACACCGGGGAGCTGTTTTTT TRBV7-9 TRBD1 NA TRBJ2-2
CASSFLDRGSYNEQFF TGTGCCAGCAGTTTCTTAGACAGGGGTTCCTACAATGAGCAGTTCTTC TRBV28 TRBD1 few TRBJ2-1
CASSQAGKHTEAFF TGTGCCAGCAGCCAAGCAGGGAAGCACACTGAAGCTTTCTTT TRBV4-2 NA NA TRBJ1-1
CASSDGTGTGNTIYF TGCGCCAGCAGCGACGGGACAGGGACTGGAAACACCATATATTTT TRBV5-1 TRBD1 NA TRBJ1-3
CASSVGASENEQYF TGTGCCAGCAGCGTAGGGGCTAGCGAGAATGAGCAGTACTTC TRBV9 NA NA TRBJ2-7
CASSPSWGRDSSLRGQFF TGTGCCAGCAGCCCGAGCTGGGGGCGGGACAGCTCTCTCAGAGGGCAGTTCTTC TRBV7-6 NA NA TRBJ2-1
CASSVATRQGSGANVLTF TGTGCCAGCAGCGTAGCTACGAGACAGGGCTCTGGGGCCAACGTCCTGACTTTC TRBV9 TRBD1 NA TRBJ2-6
CASSPSGSGYTF TGTGCCAGCTCACCTTCCGGGTCGGGCTACACCTTC TRBV18 NA once TRBJ1-2
CASSVVATSPNEQFF TGTGCCAGCAGCGTAGTAGCTACCAGTCCCAATGAGCAGTTCTTC TRBV9 NA NA TRBJ2-1
CASSEVPGADEQFF TGTGCCAGCAGTGAAGTTCCGGGAGCGGATGAGCAGTTCTTC TRBV2 NA NA TRBJ2-1
CASSPSLREVNEQFF TGTGCCAGCAGTCCCTCCCTGCGGGAGGTCAATGAGCAGTTCTTC TRBV27 TRBD2 NA TRBJ2-1
CSVELHTMNTEAFF TGCAGCGTTGAACTGCACACCATGAACACTGAAGCTTTCTTT TRBV29-1 NA NA TRBJ1-1